A single sample gave rise to the 2 T cell receptor beta chains below, sequenced in a study of blood T cell repertoires in COVID-19. TCRdb's table, derived via immunoSEQ multiplex PCR, lists solely in-frame clones and lacks some. The sample holds over 55,000 clones, about four fifths seen once. What was sequenced was peripheral blood. The receptors derive from a woman of 80 years or more with acute or convalescent COVID-19.

This clone was counted a few times. The chain links TRBV5-6 to TRBJ1-2; a possible D gene is TRBD1 (6 bases). The V gene lost 5 bases and the J gene lost 5 bases, with 13 bases spanning the gap. This CDR3 has 13 residues. Per the germline V gene, CDR1 is SGHDT and CDR2 is YYEEEE. Here the CDR3 reads CASRTGQLYGYTF. The CDR3 DNA is TGTGCCAGCAGGACTGGACAGCTATATGGCTACACCTTC.

This clone has more than one count but fewer than ten. The CDR3 protein is CASSLDTGANTGELFF. The CDR3 region has the DNA TGTGCCAGCAGCTTAGACACAGGAGCGAACACCGGGGAGCTGTTTTTT. This rearrangement joins TRBV7-8 to TRBJ2-2; D perhaps matches TRBD1 (5 bases). CDR3 size: 16 residues. The V gene lost 1 base and the J gene lost 0 bases, with 9 bases spanning the gap. Germline V gene data show CDR1 as SGHVS and CDR2 as FQNEAQ.